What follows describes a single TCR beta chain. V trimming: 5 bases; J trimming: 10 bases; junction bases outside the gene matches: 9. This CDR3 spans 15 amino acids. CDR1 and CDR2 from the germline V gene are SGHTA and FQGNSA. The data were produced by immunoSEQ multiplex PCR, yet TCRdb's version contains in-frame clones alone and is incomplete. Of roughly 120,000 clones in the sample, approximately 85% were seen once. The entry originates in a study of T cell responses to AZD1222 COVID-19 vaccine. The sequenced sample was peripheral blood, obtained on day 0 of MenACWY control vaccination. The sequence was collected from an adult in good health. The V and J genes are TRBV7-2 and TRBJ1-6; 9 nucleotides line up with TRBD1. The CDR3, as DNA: TGTGCCAGCAGCCCCCGGGACAGGGTTATGTCACCCCTCCACTTT. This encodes CASSPRDRVMSPLHF.